The sequence of this T cell receptor beta chain was determined in a study of TIL therapy for anti-PD-1-resistant metastatic lung cancer. CDR3 length equals 14 residues. Trimming cost V 4 bases and J 1 base, with 11 bases left between them. Germline values: CDR1 MGHRA, CDR2 YSYEKL. This was the immunoSEQ v3 assay. Libraries were sequenced to roughly 2 million read pairs (survey) or roughly 4.5-6 million (deep). TCRdb keeps only in-frame clones here, not all; method: immunoSEQ multiplex PCR. The data show about 50,000 clones, with 65% to 80% seen just once and 4% to 6% held by the top ten. The sample's time point: pre-treatment sample, taken before nivolumab and TIL therapy.

The sequencing used blood, collected at baseline. The chain uses TRBV4-1 and TRBJ2-7; either TRBD1 or TRBD2 may fit D (5 bases each). The origin of this receptor is a woman aged 30 to 85 with non-small cell lung cancer. In nucleotides, the CDR3 is TGCGCCAGCAGCCCCGGGACGTCTTCCTACGAGCAGTACTTC. It codes for CASSPGTSSYEQYF.